This T cell receptor (beta chain) was obtained from a study of T cells in Graves' hyperthyroidism and ophthalmopathy (dated by TCRdb to the late 2010s). Turning to the overall study: Peripheral blood was collected at initial diagnosis, before any treatment. TCR V-J signatures able to tell the groups apart were searched for in a discovery cohort of 95 or so patients, of whom roughly 42 had Graves' ophthalmopathy and more than 55 had stable Graves' hyperthyroidism. An independent validation cohort of under 20 hyperthyroidism patients and more than 15 patients who later progressed to ophthalmopathy tested prospective prediction of ophthalmopathy. For training and testing, the 100 or so patients in the discovery cohort were randomly divided in a 7:3 ratio. In roughly six Graves' hyperthyroidism patients, the study also compared T-cell repertoires from thyroid tissue with T-cell repertoires from blood. Once sampling was done, hyperthyroidism patients were given methimazole at a starting dose of 30 mg daily, whereas ophthalmopathy patients were given high-dose intravenous methylprednisolone. The paper reports TCR Vbeta CDR3 sequencing of approximately 140 peripheral blood samples: some 44 ophthalmopathy, about 75 hyperthyroidism and some 17 progressor patients.

Graves' hyperthyroidism was defined as stable when no progression to ophthalmopathy occurred over 18 months of follow-up. Hyperthyroidism patients were newly diagnosed, had a disease duration of under 2 months, and were aged 18 to 65 years. The study excluded patients with uncontrolled infections, other autoimmune diseases, pregnancy or lactation. Diagnoses relied on clinical symptoms, serum thyroxine and TRAb, thyroid ultrasound and orbital computed tomography. PBMCs were separated from roughly 10 ml of fresh peripheral blood using Ficoll-Paque density gradient centrifugation. Total RNA was extracted using Trizol reagent, and RNA quality was assessed on an Agilent 2100 Bioanalyzer. According to the germline V gene (reference sequence), CDR1 reads GTSNPN and CDR2 reads SVGIG. The CDR3 numbers 14 residues from cysteine through phenylalanine. The kept DNA is CDR3 alone, 42 bases in frame from the first base. Unmatched junction bases come to 3, with V trimmed by 3 bases and J by 4 bases.

General conclusions and limits of the study: Most expanded thyroid clonotypes (frequency above 0.001) were also detected in blood, a finding suggesting that blood repertoires may reflect thyroid immune responses. Sample size was not statistically predetermined, and blinding of investigators to group allocation was not performed. Ophthalmopathy was separated from stable hyperthyroidism by a 13 V-J signature model, with about 86% sensitivity and roughly 84% specificity obtained in cross-validation and 80%/75% obtained in testing. In validation, the model predicted progression to ophthalmopathy with roughly 66% sensitivity and 72% to 75% specificity, a median of approximately 6.7 months before onset.

A remark on this clonotype: Its antigen remains undetermined. Per-nucleotide qualities are absent, and no much larger clonotype sits a single base away.

The TCR beta CDR3 regions were amplified from the RNA transcripts. A first-round RT-PCR of the TCR CDR3 used the HTBI primer set with the Qiagen OneStep RT-PCR kit. A second multiplex PCR round built the libraries, followed by size selection and purification. Paired-end sequencing of the libraries was performed with 100 bp reads on an Illumina HiSeq2000. From the authors' description of their analysis: Raw data were processed with SOAPnuke, discarding reads with adapters, uncalled bases, mean Phred below 15, or no exact constant-primer or identifier match. COPE v1.2.5 was used to merge the high-quality paired reads, and each unique nucleotide sequence was defined as a clonotype. Clonotypes were aligned to IMGT TRBV, TRBD and TRBJ reference segments using MiTCR v1.1. Analysis was restricted to V-J combinations with a frequency above 0.0001, which covered 99.2% of repertoires. The TCS score was defined as F50 (clonal expansion) divided by E x V (chaos), with BLOSUM62-based TCRdist calculated between CDR3 peptides within each V-J. Welch's t-statistics and random forest reduced around 510 V-J features to 10 to 15, which were used in a naive Bayes classifier (R e1071). TCRdb applied fastp at Q25 and MiXCR to the public reads, then kept only in-frame beta chains. Rows matching on CDR3 protein sequence are summarized as one entry with the most common DNA and genes. TCRdb, not the original authors, processed these V and J calls. The sample table lists about 400,000 distinct CDR3 sequences, around 25% of them with a count of one. Roughly 80% of the sample rests with the top ten.

The receptor was isolated from a man aged 45 to 65 with Graves' hyperthyroidism. The sample consisted of blood. The chain is encoded by TRBV30 joined to TRBJ1-6, and TRBD1 aligns with 7 junction nucleotides. The bases are TGTGCCTGGAGCCGGGACAGATATAATTCACCCCTCCACTTT. Translated, it reads CAWSRDRYNSPLHF.